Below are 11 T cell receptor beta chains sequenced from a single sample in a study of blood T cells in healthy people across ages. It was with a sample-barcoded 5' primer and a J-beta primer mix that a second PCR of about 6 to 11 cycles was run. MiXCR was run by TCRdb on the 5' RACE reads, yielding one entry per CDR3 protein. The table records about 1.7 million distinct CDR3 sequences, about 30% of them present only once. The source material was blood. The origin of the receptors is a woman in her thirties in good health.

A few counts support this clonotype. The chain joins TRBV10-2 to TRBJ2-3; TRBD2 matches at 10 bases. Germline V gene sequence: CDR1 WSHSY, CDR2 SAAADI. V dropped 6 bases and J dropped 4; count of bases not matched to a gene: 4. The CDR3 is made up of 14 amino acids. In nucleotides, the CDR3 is TGCGCCAGCAGGGATCTAGCGGGAGCAGATACGCAGTATTTT. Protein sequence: CASRDLAGADTQYF.

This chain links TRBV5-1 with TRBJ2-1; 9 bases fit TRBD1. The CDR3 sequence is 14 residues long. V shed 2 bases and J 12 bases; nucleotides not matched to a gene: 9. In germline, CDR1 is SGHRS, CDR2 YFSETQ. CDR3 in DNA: TGCGCCAGCAGCTTAGGAAGGACAGGGGAAATGCAGTTCTTC. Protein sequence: CASSLGRTGEMQFF.

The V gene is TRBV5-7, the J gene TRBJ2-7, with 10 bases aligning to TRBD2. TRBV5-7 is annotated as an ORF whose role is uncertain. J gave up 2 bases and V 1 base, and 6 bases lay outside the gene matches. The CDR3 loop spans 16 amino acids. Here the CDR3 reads CASSLYLLAGTYEQYF. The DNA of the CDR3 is TGTGCCAGCAGCTTGTATCTACTAGCGGGGACCTACGAGCAGTACTTC.

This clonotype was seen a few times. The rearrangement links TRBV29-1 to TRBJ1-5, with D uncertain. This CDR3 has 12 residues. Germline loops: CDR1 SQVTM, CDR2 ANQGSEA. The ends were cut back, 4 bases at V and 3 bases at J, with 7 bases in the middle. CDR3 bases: TGCAGCGTTGGTCTGGTCAATCAGCCCCAGCATTTT. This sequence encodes CSVGLVNQPQHF.

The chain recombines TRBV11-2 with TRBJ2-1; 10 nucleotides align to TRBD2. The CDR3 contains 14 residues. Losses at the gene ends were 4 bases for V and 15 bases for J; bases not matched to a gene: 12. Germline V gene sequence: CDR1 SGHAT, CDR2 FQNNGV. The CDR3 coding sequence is TGTGCCAGCAGCTCTGAGGCTAGCGGGAGCTTGGGGTTCTTC. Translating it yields CASSSEASGSLGFF.

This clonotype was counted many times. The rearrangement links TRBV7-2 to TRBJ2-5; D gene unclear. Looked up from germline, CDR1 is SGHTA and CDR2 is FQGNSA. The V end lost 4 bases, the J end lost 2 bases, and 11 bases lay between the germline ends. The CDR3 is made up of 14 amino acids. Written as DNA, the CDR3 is TGTGCCAGCAGCTCTTCGTGGGGTCAAGAGACCCAGTACTTC. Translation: CASSSSWGQETQYF. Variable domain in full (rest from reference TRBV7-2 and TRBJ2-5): GAGVSQSPSNKVTEKGKDVELRCDPISGHTALYWYRQSLGQGLEFLIYFQGNSAPDKSGLPSDRFSAERTGGSVSTLTIQRTQQEDSAVYLCASSSSWGQETQYFGPGTRLLVL.

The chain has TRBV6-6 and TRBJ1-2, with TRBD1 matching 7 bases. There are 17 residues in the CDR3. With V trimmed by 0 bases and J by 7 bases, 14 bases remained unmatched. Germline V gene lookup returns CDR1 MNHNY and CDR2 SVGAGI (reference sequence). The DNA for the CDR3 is TGTGCCAGCAGTTACTCGACGGGGACAGATCTAATGGGTGGCTACACCTTC. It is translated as CASSYSTGTDLMGGYTF.

CDR3 in amino acids: CASSEPRGANVLTF. CDR3 bases: TGTGCCAGCAGTGAACCCCGGGGGGCCAACGTCCTGACTTTC. The chain joins TRBV2 to TRBJ2-6, with D unclear. This CDR3 contains 14 residues. The germline V gene has CDR1 SNHLY and CDR2 FYNNEI. The V end lost 2 bases, the J end lost 4 bases, and 6 bases lay between the germline ends.

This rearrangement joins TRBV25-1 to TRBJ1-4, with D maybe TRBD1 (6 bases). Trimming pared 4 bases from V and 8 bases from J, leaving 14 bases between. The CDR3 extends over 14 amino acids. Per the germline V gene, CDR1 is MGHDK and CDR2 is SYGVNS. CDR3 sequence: CASSGDTPSEKLFF. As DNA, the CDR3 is TGTGCCAGCAGTGGGGACACACCCTCCGAAAAACTGTTTTTT.

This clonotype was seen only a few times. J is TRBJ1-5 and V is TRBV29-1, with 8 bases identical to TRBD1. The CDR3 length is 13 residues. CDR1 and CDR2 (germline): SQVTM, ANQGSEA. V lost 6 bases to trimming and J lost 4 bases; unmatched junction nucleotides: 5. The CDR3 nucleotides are TGCAGCGTGTCGGACAGGGAAAATCAGCCCCAGCATTTT. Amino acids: CSVSDRENQPQHF.

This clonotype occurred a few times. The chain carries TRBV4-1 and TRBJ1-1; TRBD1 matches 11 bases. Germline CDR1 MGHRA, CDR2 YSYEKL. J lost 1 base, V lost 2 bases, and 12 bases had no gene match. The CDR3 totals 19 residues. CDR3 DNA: TGCGCCAGCAGCCAAAAACCGTTGCGGGACAGGGGGTCGAACACTGAAGCTTTCTTT. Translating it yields CASSQKPLRDRGSNTEAFF.